A single sample gave rise to the 22 T cell receptor beta chains below, sequenced in a study of blood T cell repertoires in COVID-19. Profiled with immunoSEQ multiplex PCR; TCRdb holds only in-frame clones, not every one. The data contain about 200,000 clones, 85% to 90% of them singletons. Sequenced: peripheral blood. The source of these receptors is a man aged 45-60 years with acute or convalescent COVID-19.

The chain recombines TRBV6-2 or TRBV6-3 with TRBJ1-1; D is possibly TRBD1 (6 bases). The germline V gene encodes CDR1 MNHEY and CDR2 SVGEGT. Trimming cost V 2 bases and J 8 bases, with 21 bases left between them. CDR3 size: 16 residues. The CDR3 sequence is CASSYPRPGVPPEAFF. As DNA, the CDR3 is TGTGCCAGCAGTTACCCTCGACCAGGGGTCCCTCCGGAAGCTTTCTTT.

The chain couples TRBV28 to TRBJ1-6; D unclear. The germline CDR1 and CDR2 sequences are MDHEN and SYDVKM. V was trimmed by 5 bases and J by 13 bases, leaving 12 bases between them. This CDR3 has 12 amino acids. The DNA for the CDR3 is TGTGCCAGCAGTCCCCAAACGGGGCCCCTCCACTTT. This gives the protein CASSPQTGPLHF.

In regard to this clone: Other DNA sequences in the same sample also yield this CDR3. The genes are TRBV27 and TRBJ1-1; no firm D call. V lost 3 bases and J lost 1, with 6 bases in between. Germline V CDR1 and CDR2: MNHEY, SMNVEV (reference sequence). This CDR3 is built from 13 residues. The CDR3 here is CASSFSGNTEAFF. CDR3 nucleotide sequence: TGTGCCAGCAGTTTCTCCGGGAACACTGAAGCTTTCTTT.

This clone was detected only a few times. The rearrangement uses TRBV15 and TRBJ2-7, with TRBD1 matching 9 bases. This CDR3 spans 15 amino acids. Germline assignment: CDR1 LNHNV and CDR2 YYDKDF (reference sequence). V shed 5 bases and J 1 base; nucleotides not matched to a gene: 6. The chain's CDR3 is CATSRDRVSSYEQYV. Here the CDR3 DNA reads TGTGCCACCAGCCGGGACAGGGTTAGTTCCTACGAGCAGTACGTC.

The chain recombines TRBV28 with TRBJ2-1; 10 nucleotides match TRBD1. V lost 3 bases to trimming and J lost 6 bases; unmatched junction nucleotides: 8. The CDR3 consists of 16 residues. The germline gives CDR1 MDHEN, CDR2 SYDVKM. The CDR3 here is CASSFQRGTGANEQFF. CDR3 in DNA: TGTGCCAGCAGTTTTCAGAGAGGGACAGGGGCCAATGAGCAGTTCTTC.

The chain joins TRBV7-3 to TRBJ2-1; D is perhaps TRBD2 (6 bases). The germline V gene has CDR1 SGHTA and CDR2 FQGTGA. The CDR3 runs to 16 residues. The ends were cut back, 1 base at V and 11 bases at J, with 21 bases in the middle. The CDR3 DNA sequence: TGTGCCAGCAGCTTAAGGGCTCGCGGGGACTGGAGCCAGCAGTTCTTC. This gives the protein CASSLRARGDWSQQFF.

The rearrangement links TRBV4-2 to TRBJ2-7; 7 nucleotides line up with TRBD1. V gave up 0 bases and J gave up 6 bases; unmatched junction bases: 5. Germline loops: CDR1 LGHNA, CDR2 YNFKEQ. The CDR3 extends over 14 amino acids. The CDR3 DNA is TGTGCCAGCAGCCAAGAGACAGGGATCGGCGAGCAGTACGTC. Translation gives CASSQETGIGEQYV.

The rearrangement links TRBV16 to TRBJ1-4, with 8 bases fitting TRBD1. With V trimmed by 0 bases and J by 8 bases, 5 bases remained unmatched. This CDR3 is built from 15 residues. Per germline, CDR1 KGHSY and CDR2 FQNENV. The CDR3: CASSQSGQGTEKLFF. The CDR3 DNA is TGTGCCAGCAGCCAATCAGGACAGGGCACCGAAAAACTGTTTTTT.

The genes are TRBV27 and TRBJ2-5, with D tentatively TRBD2 (6 bases). CDR3 length: 14 amino acids. V gave up 4 bases and J gave up 1 base, with 10 bases separating them. The germline V gene has CDR1 MNHEY and CDR2 SMNVEV (reference sequence). The CDR3 DNA sequence: TGTGCCAGCAGTTCGGTAGCGGTCCAAGAGACCCAGTACTTC. Amino acid sequence: CASSSVAVQETQYF.

This chain uses TRBV5-4 with TRBJ2-7; 8 bases match TRBD1. CDR3 length equals 14 residues. CDR1 and CDR2 from the germline V gene are SGHNT and YYREEE (reference sequence). J gave up 1 base and V 2 bases, and 2 bases lay outside the gene matches. CDR3 region: CASSFGQGSYEQYV. CDR3 in DNA: TGTGCCAGCAGCTTCGGACAGGGTTCCTACGAGCAGTACGTC.

This rearrangement joins TRBV19 to TRBJ1-6, with a tentative D call TRBD1 (6 bases). The CDR3 is 17 residues long. Germline V gene data show CDR1 as LNHDA and CDR2 as SQIVND (reference sequence). The ends were cut back, 2 bases at V and 5 bases at J, with 16 bases in the middle. In nucleotides, the CDR3 is TGTGCCAGTAGTATAAATCCGGGGGGCCGGAATAATTCACCCCTCCACTTT. Translated: CASSINPGGRNNSPLHF.

The chain joins TRBV6-1 to TRBJ1-3; TRBD1 is a possible D gene (6 bases). Germline loops: CDR1 MNHNS, CDR2 SASEGT. The CDR3 sequence is 15 residues long. Trimming removed 2 bases at V and 2 bases at J, with 10 bases between. In DNA form, the CDR3 reads TGTGCCAGCAGTGAAAACAGGGTGACTGGAAACACCATATATTTT. Translation: CASSENRVTGNTIYF.

The rearrangement uses TRBV6-6 and TRBJ1-3, with 10 bases identical to TRBD1. Germline V gene data show CDR1 as MNHNY and CDR2 as SVGAGI (reference sequence). V shed 6 bases, J shed 0 bases, and the junction held 5 bases outside the gene matches. There are 16 residues in the CDR3. The DNA of the CDR3 is TGTGCCAGCAGACCCGACAGGGGGCACTCTGGAAACACCATATATTTT. This codes for CASRPDRGHSGNTIYF.

The chain carries TRBV7-9 and TRBJ2-5, with TRBD1 matching over 9 bases. This CDR3 is 16 amino acids long. From germline, CDR1 is SEHNR and CDR2 FQNEAQ (reference sequence). V was pared by 1 base and J by 2 bases, with 5 bases of the junction left unmatched. The CDR3 loop reads CASSLVWDRDQETQYF. CDR3 in DNA: TGTGCCAGCAGCTTAGTATGGGACAGGGATCAAGAGACCCAGTACTTC. Combining the CDR3 with reference TRBV7-9 and TRBJ2-5 gives the whole variable domain DTGVSQNPRHKITKRGQNVTFRCDPISEHNRLYWYRQTLGQGPEFLTYFQNEAQLEKSRLLSDRFSAERPKGSFSTLEIQRTEQGDSAMYLCASSLVWDRDQETQYFGPGTRLLVL.

The chain uses TRBV11-2 and TRBJ1-1, with no clear D. V was shortened by 11 bases and J by 0 bases, with 13 bases between the two germline ends. Germline V gene sequence: CDR1 SGHAT, CDR2 FQNNGV. The CDR3 runs 13 residues. In nucleotides, the CDR3 is TGTGCCGCGGGAAGTGGGGTGAACACTGAAGCTTTCTTT. Residues: CAAGSGVNTEAFF.

The J gene is TRBJ1-6, the V gene TRBV6-5, with 8 nucleotides matching TRBD1. After removal of 5 bases from V and 7 bases from J, the junction contained 4 bases not matched to a gene. The CDR3 extends over 14 amino acids. Germline V gives CDR1 MNHEY, CDR2 SVGAGI. CDR3 protein: CASSRDRQNSPLHF. CDR3 DNA: TGTGCCAGCAGTCGGGACAGGCAGAATTCACCCCTCCACTTT.

This rearrangement joins TRBV5-4 to TRBJ2-5; 7 nucleotides agree with TRBD1. V was pared by 4 bases and J by 1 base, with 7 bases of the junction left unmatched. The germline gives CDR1 SGHNT, CDR2 YYREEE (reference sequence). This CDR3 contains 15 residues. The chain's CDR3 is CASSPEDRSQETQYF. As DNA, the CDR3 is TGTGCCAGCAGCCCTGAGGACAGGAGCCAAGAGACCCAGTACTTC. Together with reference TRBV5-4 and TRBJ2-5, the CDR3 gives the full variable domain: ETGVTQSPTHLIKTRGQQVTLRCSSQSGHNTVSWYQQALGQGPQFIFQYYREEENGRGNFPPRFSGLQFPNYSSELNVNALELDDSALYLCASSPEDRSQETQYFGPGTRLLVL.

The CDR3 DNA follows: TGTGCCAGCTCACCCCAAAGGGGACAGAATGAGCAGTTCTTC. Its translation is CASSPQRGQNEQFF. The chain joins TRBV18 to TRBJ2-1; 7 nucleotides line up with TRBD1. Per the germline V gene, CDR1 is KGHSH and CDR2 is LQKENI. V trimming: 3 bases; J trimming: 7 bases; junction bases outside the gene matches: 6. This CDR3 contains 14 residues.

V is TRBV27 and J is TRBJ1-1; D is unclear. This CDR3 has 14 amino acids. Between the trimmed V and J ends, which lost 3 bases and 1 base, there was a span of 9 bases. Germline CDR1 MNHEY, CDR2 SMNVEV (reference sequence). This CDR3 is CASSFVGRNTEAFF. Here the CDR3 DNA reads TGTGCCAGCAGTTTTGTCGGGAGGAACACTGAAGCTTTCTTT.

The CDR3 region has the DNA TGTGCCAGCAGCTTAGAACAGGCGACTCCATCCTCCTATGGCTACACCTTC. It is translated as CASSLEQATPSSYGYTF. J is TRBJ1-2 and V is TRBV7-6; a possible D gene is TRBD1 (5 bases). V lost 1 base and J 4 bases, leaving 19 bases between the germline ends. The CDR3 contains 17 residues. Germline lookup yields CDR1 SGHVS and CDR2 FNYEAQ.

The rearrangement uses TRBV18 and TRBJ1-4, with D perhaps matching TRBD1 (5 bases). Trimming took 5 bases from V and 13 from J, leaving 26 bases between them. Per the germline V gene, CDR1 is KGHSH and CDR2 is LQKENI. The CDR3 runs 16 residues. The CDR3 region has the DNA TGTGCCAGCTCAACCCGATTGGGGCGCGCAGGATCGGGACTGTTTTTT. It encodes CASSTRLGRAGSGLFF.

Concerning this clone itself: Other DNA sequences in the same sample also yield this CDR3. The chain joins TRBV5-1 to TRBJ2-5, with a weak D call TRBD1 (6 bases). Trimming took off 4 bases at V and 1 base at J, with 11 bases between the two ends. The germline CDR1 and CDR2 sequences are SGHRS and YFSETQ. The CDR3 has 14 residues. CDR3 coding DNA: TGCGCCAGCAGCCCAGGACAGCCCCAAGAGACCCAGTACTTC. This gives the protein CASSPGQPQETQYF.